The next 5 T cell receptor beta chains were all read from a single sample in a study of blood T cells in healthy people across ages. A second PCR of roughly 7 to 11 cycles used a sample-barcoded 5' primer and a J-beta primer mix. One entry per CDR3 protein, called by TCRdb with MiXCR from the 5' RACE reads. This table holds 870,000 or so distinct CDR3 sequences, about 30% found once. What was sequenced was blood. The receptor source for this set is a woman over 75 in good health.

The J gene is TRBJ1-6, the V gene TRBV28, with D perhaps TRBD1 (5 bases). Germline CDR1 and CDR2: MDHEN and SYDVKM. This CDR3 is built from 13 residues. V was pared by 6 bases and J by 7 bases, with 10 bases between. The CDR3 nucleotides read TGTGCCAGCAGGCCGGGGGAGAATTCACCCCTCCACTTT. It translates to CASRPGENSPLHF.

In this sample, this clonotype turned up a few times. Being one base from a much bigger clone, this may be a read error. The CDR3 DNA reads TGTGCCAGCAGTCCCGCTGGTGGGGACAGGGGATTTTACGAGCAGTACTTC. It translates to CASSPAGGDRGFYEQYF. V and J are TRBV3-1 and TRBJ2-7; 10 bases are a match to TRBD1. Germline V lookup: CDR1 LGHDT, CDR2 YNNKEL (reference sequence). V trimming: 6 bases; J trimming: 4 bases; junction bases outside the gene matches: 15. The CDR3 length is 17 residues.

This clonotype was seen ten or more times. This sequence joins TRBV6-1 and TRBJ2-7, with D uncertain. The CDR3 contains 10 residues. Trimming took off 8 bases at V and 6 bases at J, with 8 bases between the two ends. The germline V gene encodes CDR1 MNHNS and CDR2 SASEGT. CDR3 in DNA: TGTGCCAGCGGGATTCTCGAGCAGTACTTC. As protein: CASGILEQYF.

This clonotype has ten or more counts. The chain couples TRBV7-2 to TRBJ2-1; D is uncertain. CDR3 length equals 17 residues. V was trimmed by 5 bases and J by 0 bases, leaving 17 bases between them. Germline CDR1 and CDR2: SGHTA and FQGNSA. The CDR3 bases are TGTGCCAGCAGCCATAGTAACAGCCGAAGCTCCTACAATGAGCAGTTCTTC. This translates into CASSHSNSRSSYNEQFF. The full variable domain, rest sourced from reference TRBV7-2 and TRBJ2-1, is GAGVSQSPSNKVTEKGKDVELRCDPISGHTALYWYRQSLGQGLEFLIYFQGNSAPDKSGLPSDRFSAERTGGSVSTLTIQRTQQEDSAVYLCASSHSNSRSSYNEQFFGPGTRLTVL.

In its sample, this clonotype was seen a few times. The CDR3 loop is CSARGGGLPWSNQPQHF. CDR3 DNA: TGCAGTGCTAGGGGGGGGGGCCTCCCTTGGAGCAATCAGCCCCAGCATTTT. The rearrangement uses TRBV20-1 and TRBJ1-5, with D possibly TRBD1 on 6 matching bases. Germline V gene data show CDR1 as DFQATT and CDR2 as SNEGSKA (reference sequence). The V end was cut by 3 bases, the J end by 1 base, with 19 bases between. This CDR3 is 17 amino acids long.